The table lists the clone carrying this TCR beta chain with a count of one. Its specificity is unknown. The repertoire was sequenced with immunoSEQ multiplex PCR; TCRdb's copy has only in-frame clones and lacks some. The repertoire holds about 6,600 clones, with 81% as singletons. The record originates from a study of chemoradiotherapy in HPV16-positive cancers. Study overall: Candidate HPV-specific T-cell clones and common TCR motifs came from functional assays in a couple of HPV16-positive patients. Overall study findings and caveats: Only a couple of HPV16-positive patients supplied the functional HPV-specificity definition. HPV-responsive T-cell expansion during chemoradiotherapy was linked to improved recurrence-free survival in HPV16-positive patients.

Repertoires were sampled repeatedly during chemoradiotherapy. Germline V gene sequence: CDR1 LNHDA, CDR2 SQIVND (reference sequence). The length of the CDR3 is 18 residues. The trim removed 5 bases at V and 4 bases at J, leaving 16 bases unmatched. The receptor was derived from a human donor with HPV-associated anogenital cancer. The specimen was tumor tissue, collected from a patient who underwent chemoradiotherapy. The chain is built from TRBV19 and TRBJ2-2; 7 nucleotides agree with TRBD1. CDR3: CASSPLPQGLSRTGELFF. The CDR3 DNA reads TGTGCCAGTAGTCCGCTCCCACAGGGGTTGAGTCGCACCGGGGAGCTGTTTTTT.